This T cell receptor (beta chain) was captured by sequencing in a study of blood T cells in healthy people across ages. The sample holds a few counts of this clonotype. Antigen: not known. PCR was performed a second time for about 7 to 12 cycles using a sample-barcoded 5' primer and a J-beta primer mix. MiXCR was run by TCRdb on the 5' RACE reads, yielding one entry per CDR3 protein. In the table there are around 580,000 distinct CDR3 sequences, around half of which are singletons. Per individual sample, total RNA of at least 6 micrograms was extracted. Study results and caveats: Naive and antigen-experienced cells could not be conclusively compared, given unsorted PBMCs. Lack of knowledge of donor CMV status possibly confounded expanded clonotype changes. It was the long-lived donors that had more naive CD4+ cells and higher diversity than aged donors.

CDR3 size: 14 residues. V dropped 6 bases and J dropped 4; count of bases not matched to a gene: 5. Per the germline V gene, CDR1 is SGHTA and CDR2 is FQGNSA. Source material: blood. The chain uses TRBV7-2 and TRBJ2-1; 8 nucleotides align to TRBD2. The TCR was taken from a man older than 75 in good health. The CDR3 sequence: CASRYGGGYNEQFF. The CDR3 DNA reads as TGTGCCAGCAGATACGGGGGGGGGTACAATGAGCAGTTCTTC. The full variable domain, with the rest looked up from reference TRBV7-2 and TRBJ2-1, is GAGVSQSPSNKVTEKGKDVELRCDPISGHTALYWYRQSLGQGLEFLIYFQGNSAPDKSGLPSDRFSAERTGGSVSTLTIQRTQQEDSAVYLCASRYGGGYNEQFFGPGTRLTVL.